What follows describes a single T cell receptor (beta chain). The study sequenced TCR beta in blood CD8+ and CD4+ T cells. Negative isolation yielded CD4+ and CD8+ T cells, and FACS enriched TEMRA cells. This specimen comes from a study of CD8 T cells in Susac syndrome. There are 13 residues in the CDR3. CDR1 and CDR2 (germline): LNHDA, SQIVND (reference sequence). V shed 11 bases and J shed 5 bases, with 16 bases lying between them. The authors reverse transcribed roughly 0.5 to 1 ug RNA with random hexamers. Each CDR3 protein is one row after TCRdb ran MiXCR on the immunoSEQ multiplex PCR reads. The sample contains a few hundred thousand distinct CDR3 sequences, 85% to 95% of which appear only once.

What was sequenced was CD4+ T cells from PBMCs. The rearrangement links TRBV19 to TRBJ1-5; D not certain. This clonotype was obtained from a human donor with multiple sclerosis. The CDR3 loop is CAAGPGIYQPQHF. The DNA for the CDR3 is TGTGCCGCCGGCCCGGGGATCTATCAGCCCCAGCATTTT.